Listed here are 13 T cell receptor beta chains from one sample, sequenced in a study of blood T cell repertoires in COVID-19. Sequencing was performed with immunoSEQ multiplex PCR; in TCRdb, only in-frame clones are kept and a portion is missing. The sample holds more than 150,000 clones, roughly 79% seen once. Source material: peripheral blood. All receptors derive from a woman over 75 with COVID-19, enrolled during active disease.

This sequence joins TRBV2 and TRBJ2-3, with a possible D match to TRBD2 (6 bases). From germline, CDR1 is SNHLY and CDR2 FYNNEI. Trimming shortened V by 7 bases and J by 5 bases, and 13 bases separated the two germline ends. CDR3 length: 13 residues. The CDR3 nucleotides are TGTGCCAGCACCCGGGAGAAACGAGATACGCAGTATTTT. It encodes CASTREKRDTQYF.

CDR3 in amino acids: CASSLRGGITEAFF. The DNA for the CDR3 is TGTGCCAGCAGCTTGCGGGGAGGGATCACTGAAGCTTTCTTT. The V call is TRBV5-5, the J call TRBJ1-1, with D uncertain. CDR1 and CDR2 (germline): SGHKS, YYEKEE (reference sequence). The V end was cut by 1 base, the J end by 4 bases, with 11 bases between. The CDR3 has 14 residues. The full variable domain, rest sourced from reference TRBV5-5 and TRBJ1-1, is DAGVTQSPTHLIKTRGQQVTLRCSPISGHKSVSWYQQVLGQGPQFIFQYYEKEERGRGNFPDRFSARQFPNYSSELNVNALLLGDSALYLCASSLRGGITEAFFGQGTRLTVV.

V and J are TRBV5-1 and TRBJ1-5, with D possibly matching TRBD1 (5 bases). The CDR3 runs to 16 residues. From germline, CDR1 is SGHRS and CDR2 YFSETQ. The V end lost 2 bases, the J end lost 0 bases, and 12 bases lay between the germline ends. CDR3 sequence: CASSFGGSYSNQPQHF. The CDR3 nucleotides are TGCGCCAGCAGCTTTGGGGGGTCTTATAGCAATCAGCCCCAGCATTTT.

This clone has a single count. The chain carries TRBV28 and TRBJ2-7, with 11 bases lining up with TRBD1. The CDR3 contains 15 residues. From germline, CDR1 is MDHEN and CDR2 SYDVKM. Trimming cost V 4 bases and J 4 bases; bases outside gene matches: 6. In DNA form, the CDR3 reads TGTGCCAGCAGTTCCGGGACAGGGGGATCGTACGAGCAGTACTTC. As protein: CASSSGTGGSYEQYF. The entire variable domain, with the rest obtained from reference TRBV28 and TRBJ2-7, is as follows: DVKVTQSSRYLVKRTGEKVFLECVQDMDHENMFWYRQDPGLGLRLIYFSYDVKMKEKGDIPEGYSVSREKKERFSLILESASTNQTSMYLCASSSGTGGSYEQYFGPGTRLTVT.

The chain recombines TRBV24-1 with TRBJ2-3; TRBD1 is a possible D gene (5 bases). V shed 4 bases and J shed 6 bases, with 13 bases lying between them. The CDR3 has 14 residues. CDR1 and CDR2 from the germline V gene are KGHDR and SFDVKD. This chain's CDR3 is CATSDRPQGDTQYF. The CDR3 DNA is TGTGCCACCAGTGACAGGCCCCAGGGTGATACGCAGTATTTT.

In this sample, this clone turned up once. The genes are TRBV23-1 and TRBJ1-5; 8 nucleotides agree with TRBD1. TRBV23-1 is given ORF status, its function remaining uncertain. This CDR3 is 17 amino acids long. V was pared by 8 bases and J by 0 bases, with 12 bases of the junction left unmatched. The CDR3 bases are TGCGCCAGCTCAACCGGGACAGGTTATTATAGCAATCAGCCCCAGCATTTT. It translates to CASSTGTGYYSNQPQHF.

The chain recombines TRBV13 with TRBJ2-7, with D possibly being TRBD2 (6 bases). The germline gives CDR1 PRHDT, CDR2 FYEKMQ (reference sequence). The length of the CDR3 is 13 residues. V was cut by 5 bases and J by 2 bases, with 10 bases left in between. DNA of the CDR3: TGTGCCAGCAGCGCTCGCGGGACCTACGAGCAGTACTTC. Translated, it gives CASSARGTYEQYF. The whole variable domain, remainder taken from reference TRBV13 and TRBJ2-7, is AAGVIQSPRHLIKEKRETATLKCYPIPRHDTVYWYQQGPGQDPQFLISFYEKMQSDKGSIPDRFSAQQFSDYHSELNMSSLELGDSALYFCASSARGTYEQYFGPGTRLTVT.

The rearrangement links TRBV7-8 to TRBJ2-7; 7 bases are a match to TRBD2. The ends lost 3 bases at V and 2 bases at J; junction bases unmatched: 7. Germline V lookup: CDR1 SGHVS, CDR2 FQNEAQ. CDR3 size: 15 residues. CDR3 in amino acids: CASSFRRGKPYEQYF. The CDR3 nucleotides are TGTGCCAGCAGCTTTAGGCGGGGGAAGCCCTACGAGCAGTACTTC. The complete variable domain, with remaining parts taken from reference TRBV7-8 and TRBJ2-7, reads GAGVSQSPRYKVAKRGQDVALRCDPISGHVSLFWYQQALGQGPEFLTYFQNEAQLDKSGLPSDRFFAERPEGSVSTLKIQRTQQEDSAVYLCASSFRRGKPYEQYFGPGTRLTVT.

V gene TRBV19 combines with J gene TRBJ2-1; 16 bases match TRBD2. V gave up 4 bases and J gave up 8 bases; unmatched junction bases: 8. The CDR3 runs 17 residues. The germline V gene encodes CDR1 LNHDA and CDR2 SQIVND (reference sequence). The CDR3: CASSRGLAGGPGDEQFF. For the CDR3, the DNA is TGTGCCAGTAGTAGGGGACTAGCGGGAGGGCCCGGGGATGAGCAGTTCTTC. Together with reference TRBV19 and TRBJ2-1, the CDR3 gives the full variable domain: DGGITQSPKYLFRKEGQNVTLSCEQNLNHDAMYWYRQDPGQGLRLIYYSQIVNDFQKGDIAEGYSVSREKKESFPLTVTSAQKNPTAFYLCASSRGLAGGPGDEQFFGPGTRLTVL.

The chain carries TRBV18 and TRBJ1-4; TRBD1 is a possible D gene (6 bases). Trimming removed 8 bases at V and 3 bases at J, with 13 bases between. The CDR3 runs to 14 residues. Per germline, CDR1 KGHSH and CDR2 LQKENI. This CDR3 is CASTPGVPNEKLFF. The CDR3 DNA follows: TGTGCCAGCACCCCAGGGGTACCTAATGAAAAACTGTTTTTT.

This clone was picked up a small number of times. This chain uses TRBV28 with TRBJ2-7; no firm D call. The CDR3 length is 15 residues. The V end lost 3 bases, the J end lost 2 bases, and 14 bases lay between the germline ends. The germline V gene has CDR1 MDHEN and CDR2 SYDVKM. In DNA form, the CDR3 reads TGTGCCAGCAGTTTCTCTGTACTCGATCCCTACGAGCAGTACTTC. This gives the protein CASSFSVLDPYEQYF.

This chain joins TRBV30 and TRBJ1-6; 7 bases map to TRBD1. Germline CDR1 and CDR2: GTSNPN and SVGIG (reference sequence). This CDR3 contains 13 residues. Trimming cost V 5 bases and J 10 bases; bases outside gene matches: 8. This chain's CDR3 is CAWGYRGRSPLHF. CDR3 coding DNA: TGTGCCTGGGGCTACAGGGGACGGTCACCCCTCCACTTT.

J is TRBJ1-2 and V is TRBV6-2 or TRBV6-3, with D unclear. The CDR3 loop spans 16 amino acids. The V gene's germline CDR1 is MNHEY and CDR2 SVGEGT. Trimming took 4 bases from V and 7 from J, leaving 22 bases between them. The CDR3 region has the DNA TGTGCCAGCAGTTCCGGGTATGATCTTCCGTTAGTTGGCTACACCTTC. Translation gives CASSSGYDLPLVGYTF.